These 14 T cell receptor beta chains were all obtained from the same sample, sequenced in a study of PD-L1 blockade in urothelial cancer. The assay was immunoSEQ multiplex PCR, and TCRdb's table has in-frame clones only and misses some. The sample contains roughly 24,000 clones, around 88% of which appear only once. The sample in question was PBMCs, obtained around atezolizumab (anti-PD-L1) treatment. All receptors come from a man in his 60s with urothelial cancer.

The chain couples TRBV6-5 to TRBJ2-1; possible D gene TRBD2, 6 bases. The CDR3 is made up of 14 amino acids. The germline gives CDR1 MNHEY, CDR2 SVGAGI. V shed 5 bases and J shed 10 bases, with 18 bases lying between them. CDR3 in amino acids: CASSQGLGPGEQFF. CDR3 nucleotide sequence: TGTGCCAGCAGTCAGGGACTCGGCCCCGGAGAGCAGTTCTTC.

This chain links TRBV2 with TRBJ2-7, with 11 bases aligning to TRBD1. V gave up 6 bases and J gave up 5 bases; unmatched junction bases: 3. The CDR3 length is 13 residues. Germline loops: CDR1 SNHLY, CDR2 FYNNEI. The CDR3 DNA reads TGTGCCAGCAGGGACAGGGGGCTGGACGAGCAGTACTTC. The encoded protein is CASRDRGLDEQYF.

The CDR3 spells CASNLQGAYQPQHF. CDR3 DNA: TGTGCCAGCAACCTACAGGGGGCGTATCAGCCCCAGCATTTT. The chain uses TRBV28 and TRBJ1-5; TRBD1 matches at 9 bases. The V gene end was trimmed by 7 bases and the J gene end by 5 bases; junction bases not matched to a gene: 6. This CDR3 is built from 14 residues. Looked up from germline, CDR1 is MDHEN and CDR2 is SYDVKM.

The chain joins TRBV7-3 to TRBJ1-6; 9 bases are shared with TRBD1. This CDR3 has 15 amino acids. Germline lookup yields CDR1 SGHTA and CDR2 FQGTGA. Trimming at V came to 4 bases and at J to 8 bases, leaving 6 bases not matched to a gene. The CDR3 sequence: CASSSGTGWDSPLHF. The CDR3 nucleotides are TGTGCCAGCAGCTCCGGGACAGGGTGGGATTCACCCCTCCACTTT.

The chain is built from TRBV11-2 and TRBJ2-7, with a tentative D call TRBD1 (5 bases). Germline V lookup: CDR1 SGHAT, CDR2 FQNNGV. CDR3 size: 14 residues. With 4 bases removed from V and 7 bases from J, the gap between germline ends came to 17 bases. The CDR3, as DNA: TGTGCCAGCAGCTCGCAGGGTTCTCCGTGGGAGCAGTACTTC. As protein: CASSSQGSPWEQYF.

V and J are TRBV5-4 and TRBJ2-6; tentative D call: TRBD2 (7 bases). This CDR3 comprises 16 residues. The germline gives CDR1 SGHNT, CDR2 YYREEE (reference sequence). Trimming cost V 0 bases and J 2 bases, with 9 bases left between them. The CDR3 DNA reads TGTGCCAGCAGCTTGGGGGGGGGCACTGGGGCCAACGTCCTGACTTTC. This sequence encodes CASSLGGGTGANVLTF.

This clone was recorded once. The chain uses TRBV28 and TRBJ1-2, with 7 bases aligning to TRBD1. The length of the CDR3 is 14 residues. CDR1 is MDHEN and CDR2 is SYDVKM in the germline V gene. The junction had 8 bases not matched to a gene; V was cut back by 4 bases and J by 6 bases. CDR3 coding DNA: TGTGCCAGCAGTTCGAACGACAGGGTCCATGGCTACACCTTC. Protein: CASSSNDRVHGYTF.

The rearrangement links TRBV5-5 to TRBJ1-5; 7 bases agree with TRBD1. The germline V gene has CDR1 SGHKS and CDR2 YYEKEE (reference sequence). V was pared by 3 bases and J by 3 bases, with 6 bases of the junction left unmatched. The CDR3 covers 15 residues. CDR3 DNA: TGTGCCAGCAGCTCCGGGACAGCGTTCAATCAGCCCCAGCATTTT. Its protein product is CASSSGTAFNQPQHF.

This chain uses TRBV5-6 with TRBJ1-1; perhaps TRBD1 as D (5 bases). V lost 3 bases to trimming and J lost 1 base, with 10 bases between them. CDR1 is SGHDT and CDR2 is YYEEEE in the germline V gene. CDR3 length equals 14 residues. The CDR3 DNA reads TGTGCCAGCAGCTGGGGAACAGGGAACACTGAAGCTTTCTTT. Amino acid sequence: CASSWGTGNTEAFF.

The rearrangement uses TRBV2 and TRBJ2-3; the D gene is possibly TRBD1 (5 bases). Germline lookup yields CDR1 SNHLY and CDR2 FYNNEI. This CDR3 comprises 16 residues. Trimming removed 6 bases from V and 2 bases from J, with 18 bases in between. CDR3 loop: CASSQGAGFDTDTQYF. The CDR3 DNA follows: TGTGCCAGCAGCCAAGGGGCAGGGTTCGACACAGATACGCAGTATTTT.

This rearrangement joins TRBV7-9 to TRBJ2-3; 7 nucleotides agree with TRBD1. CDR3 length: 16 amino acids. Per the germline V gene, CDR1 is SEHNR and CDR2 is FQNEAQ (reference sequence). J gave up 2 bases and V 5 bases, and 10 bases lay outside the gene matches. DNA of the CDR3: TGTGCCAGCAGCCCCCGGACAGGCAGTTACACAGATACGCAGTATTTT. Amino acid sequence: CASSPRTGSYTDTQYF.

The rearrangement joins TRBV30 to TRBJ2-2; a possible D gene is TRBD2 (9 bases). Per germline, CDR1 GTSNPN and CDR2 SVGIG (reference sequence). The CDR3 is 15 amino acids. The V end was cut by 3 bases, the J end by 6 bases, with 17 bases between. The CDR3 region is CAWRGTSRGPGELFF. The CDR3 nucleotides are TGTGCCTGGAGGGGGACTAGCAGGGGGCCCGGGGAGCTGTTTTTT.

As concerns this clone: Mismatch with germline at one junction end may stem from a read error. This rearrangement joins TRBV4-2 to TRBJ2-7; TRBD1 matches 9 bases. The germline V gene encodes CDR1 LGHNA and CDR2 YNFKEQ. The CDR3 consists of 15 residues. Here the CDR3 DNA reads TGTGCCAGCAGCCAAGAGGGGACAGGGAGCCGCGAGCAGTGCTTC. Translation: CASSQEGTGSREQCF.

The chain has TRBV5-1 and TRBJ2-7; TRBD1 is a possible D gene (5 bases). The V end lost 0 bases, the J end lost 7 bases, and 17 bases lay between the germline ends. This CDR3 comprises 15 residues. Germline CDR1 is SGHRS and CDR2 is YFSETQ. The CDR3 here is CASSLDGAGPREQYF. The CDR3 DNA sequence: TGCGCCAGCAGCTTGGATGGGGCAGGGCCGAGGGAGCAGTACTTC.